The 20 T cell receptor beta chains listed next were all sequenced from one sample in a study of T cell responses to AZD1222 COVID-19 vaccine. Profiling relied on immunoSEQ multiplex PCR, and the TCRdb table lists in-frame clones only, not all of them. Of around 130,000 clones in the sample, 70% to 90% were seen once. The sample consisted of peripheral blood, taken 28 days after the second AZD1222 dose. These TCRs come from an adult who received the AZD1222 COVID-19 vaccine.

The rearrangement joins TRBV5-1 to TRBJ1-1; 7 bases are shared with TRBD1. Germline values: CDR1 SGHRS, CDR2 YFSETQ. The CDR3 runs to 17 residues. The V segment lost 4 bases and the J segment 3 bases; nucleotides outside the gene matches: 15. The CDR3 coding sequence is TGCGCCAGCAGCAGCCGACAGGGAGCGATGGAACACACTGAAGCTTTCTTT. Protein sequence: CASSSRQGAMEHTEAFF.

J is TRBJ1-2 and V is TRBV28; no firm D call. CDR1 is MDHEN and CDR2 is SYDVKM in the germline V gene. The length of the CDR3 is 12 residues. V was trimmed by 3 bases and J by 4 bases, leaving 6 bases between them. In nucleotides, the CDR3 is TGTGCCAGCAGTTTCGGCGGCTATGGCTACACCTTC. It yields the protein CASSFGGYGYTF.

CDR3 residues: CASSFGGNQPQHF. Here the CDR3 DNA reads TGTGCCAGCAGCTTCGGCGGCAATCAGCCCCAGCATTTT. The V gene is TRBV11-2, the J gene TRBJ1-5; D not resolved. Germline V gene data show CDR1 as SGHAT and CDR2 as FQNNGV. The CDR3 consists of 13 residues. Trimming cost V 3 bases and J 2 bases, with 5 bases left between them.

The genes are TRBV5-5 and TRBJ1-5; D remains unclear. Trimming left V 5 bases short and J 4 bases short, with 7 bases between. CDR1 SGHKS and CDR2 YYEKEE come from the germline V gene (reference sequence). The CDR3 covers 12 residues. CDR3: CASSHGNQPQHF. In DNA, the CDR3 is TGTGCCAGCAGTCATGGTAATCAGCCCCAGCATTTT.

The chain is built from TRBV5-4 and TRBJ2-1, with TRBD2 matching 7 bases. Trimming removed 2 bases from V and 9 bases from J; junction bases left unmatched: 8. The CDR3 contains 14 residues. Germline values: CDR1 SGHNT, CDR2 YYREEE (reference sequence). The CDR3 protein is CASSFGPGRVEQFF. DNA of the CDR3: TGTGCCAGCAGCTTTGGGCCGGGGAGGGTTGAGCAGTTCTTC.

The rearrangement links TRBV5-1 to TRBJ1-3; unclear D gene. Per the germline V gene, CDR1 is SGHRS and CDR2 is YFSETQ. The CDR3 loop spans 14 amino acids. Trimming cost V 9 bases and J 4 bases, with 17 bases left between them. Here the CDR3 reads CATSVKGEGNTIYF. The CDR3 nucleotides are TGCGCCACGTCCGTAAAAGGAGAGGGAAACACCATATATTTT.

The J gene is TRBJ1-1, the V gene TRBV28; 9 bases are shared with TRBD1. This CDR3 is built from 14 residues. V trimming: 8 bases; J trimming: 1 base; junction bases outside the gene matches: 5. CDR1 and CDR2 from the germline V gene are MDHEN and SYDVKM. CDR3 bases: TGTGCCAGCGAGACAGGGGGGACGAACACTGAAGCTTTCTTT. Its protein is CASETGGTNTEAFF.

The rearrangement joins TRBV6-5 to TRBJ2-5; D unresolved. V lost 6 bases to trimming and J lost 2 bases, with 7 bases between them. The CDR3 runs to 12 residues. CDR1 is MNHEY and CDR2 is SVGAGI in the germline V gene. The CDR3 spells CASSGWQETQYF. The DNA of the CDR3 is TGTGCCAGCAGCGGGTGGCAAGAGACCCAGTACTTC.

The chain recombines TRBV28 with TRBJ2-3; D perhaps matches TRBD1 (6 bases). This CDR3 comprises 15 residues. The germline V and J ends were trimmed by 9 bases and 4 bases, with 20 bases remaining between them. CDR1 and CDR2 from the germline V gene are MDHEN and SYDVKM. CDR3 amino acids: CARLCDRPRSDTQYF. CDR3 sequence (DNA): TGTGCCAGGCTATGCGACAGGCCTCGCTCAGATACGCAGTATTTT.

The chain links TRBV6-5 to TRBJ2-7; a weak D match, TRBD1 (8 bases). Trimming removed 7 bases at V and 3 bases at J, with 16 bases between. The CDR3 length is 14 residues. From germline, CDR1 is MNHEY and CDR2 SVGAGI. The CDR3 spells CASNLQGEGYEQYF. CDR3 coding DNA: TGTGCCAGCAATCTACAGGGGGAGGGCTACGAGCAGTACTTC.

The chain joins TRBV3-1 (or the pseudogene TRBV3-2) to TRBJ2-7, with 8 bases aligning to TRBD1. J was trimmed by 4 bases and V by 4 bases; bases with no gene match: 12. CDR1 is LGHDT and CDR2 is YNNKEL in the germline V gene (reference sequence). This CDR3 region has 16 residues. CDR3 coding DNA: TGTGCCAGCAGCCCCCTAGACGGGACAGGTTTTTACGAGCAGTACTTC. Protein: CASSPLDGTGFYEQYF.

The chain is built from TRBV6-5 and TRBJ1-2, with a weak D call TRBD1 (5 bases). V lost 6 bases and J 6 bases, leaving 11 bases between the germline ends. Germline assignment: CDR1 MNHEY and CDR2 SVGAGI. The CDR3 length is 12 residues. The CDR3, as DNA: TGTGCCAGCAGGAACCCAGGGCATGGCTACACCTTC. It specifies CASRNPGHGYTF.

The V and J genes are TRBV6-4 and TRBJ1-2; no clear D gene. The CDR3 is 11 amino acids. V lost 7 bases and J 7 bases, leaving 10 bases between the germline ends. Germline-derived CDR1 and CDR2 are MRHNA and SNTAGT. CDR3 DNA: TGTGCCAGCAAAGGGTCCCTTGGCTACACCTTC. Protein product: CASKGSLGYTF.

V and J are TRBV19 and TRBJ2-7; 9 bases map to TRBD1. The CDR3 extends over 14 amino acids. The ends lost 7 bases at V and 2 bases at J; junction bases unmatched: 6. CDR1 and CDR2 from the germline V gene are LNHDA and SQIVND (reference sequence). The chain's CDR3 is CASTRGQGPYEQYF. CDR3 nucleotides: TGTGCCAGTACCAGGGGACAGGGACCCTACGAGCAGTACTTC.

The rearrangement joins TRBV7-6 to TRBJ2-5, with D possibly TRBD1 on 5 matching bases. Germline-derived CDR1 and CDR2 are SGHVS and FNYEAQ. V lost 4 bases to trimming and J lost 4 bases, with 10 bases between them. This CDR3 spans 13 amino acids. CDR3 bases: TGTGCCAGCAGCTCCAGGGTTACAGAGACCCAGTACTTC. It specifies CASSSRVTETQYF. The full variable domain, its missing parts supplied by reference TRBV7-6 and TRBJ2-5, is GAGVSQSPRYKVTKRGQDVALRCDPISGHVSLYWYRQALGQGPEFLTYFNYEAQQDKSGLPNDRFSAERPEGSISTLTIQRTEQRDSAMYRCASSSRVTETQYFGPGTRLLVL.

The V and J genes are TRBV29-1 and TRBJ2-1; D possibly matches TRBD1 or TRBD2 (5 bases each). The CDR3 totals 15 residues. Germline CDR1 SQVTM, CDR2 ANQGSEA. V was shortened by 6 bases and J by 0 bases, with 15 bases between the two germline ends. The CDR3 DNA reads TGCAGCGTGGACCCCCCAGGGAGCTCCTACAATGAGCAGTTCTTC. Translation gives CSVDPPGSSYNEQFF.

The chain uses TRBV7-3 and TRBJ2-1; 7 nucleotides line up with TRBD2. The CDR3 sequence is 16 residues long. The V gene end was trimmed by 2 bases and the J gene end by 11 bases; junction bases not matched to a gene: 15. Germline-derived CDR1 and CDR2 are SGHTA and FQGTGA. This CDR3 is CASSLLGEAGKGKQFF. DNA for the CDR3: TGTGCCAGCAGCTTACTGGGGGAAGCGGGGAAGGGGAAGCAGTTCTTC. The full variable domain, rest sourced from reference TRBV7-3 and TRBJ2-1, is GAGVSQTPSNKVTEKGKYVELRCDPISGHTALYWYRQSLGQGPEFLIYFQGTGAADDSGLPNDRFFAVRPEGSVSTLKIQRTERGDSAVYLCASSLLGEAGKGKQFFGPGTRLTVL.

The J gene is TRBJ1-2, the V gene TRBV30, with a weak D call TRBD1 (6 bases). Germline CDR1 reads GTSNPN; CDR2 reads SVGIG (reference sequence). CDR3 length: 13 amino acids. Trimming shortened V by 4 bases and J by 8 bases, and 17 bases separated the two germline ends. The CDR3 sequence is CAWTTKDRNGYTF. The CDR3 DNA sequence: TGTGCCTGGACGACAAAGGACAGAAACGGCTACACCTTC.

This CDR3 is CAWSVTGELFF. CDR3 bases: TGTGCCTGGAGTGTTACCGGGGAGCTGTTTTTT. The chain joins TRBV30 to TRBJ2-2; D remains unclear. V shed 0 bases and J shed 5 bases, with 1 base lying between them. The CDR3 loop spans 11 amino acids. The germline V gene has CDR1 GTSNPN and CDR2 SVGIG (reference sequence).

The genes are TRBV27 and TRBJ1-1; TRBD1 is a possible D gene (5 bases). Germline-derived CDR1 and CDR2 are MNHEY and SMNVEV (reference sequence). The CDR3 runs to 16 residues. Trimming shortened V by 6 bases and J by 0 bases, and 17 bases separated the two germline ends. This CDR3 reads CASRGEAGRVNTEAFF. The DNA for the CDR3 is TGTGCCAGCAGGGGGGAGGCGGGCAGGGTGAACACTGAAGCTTTCTTT.